This TCR beta chain was retrieved from a study of cytomegalovirus exposure and HLA in healthy donors. In germline, CDR1 is SEHNR, CDR2 FQNEAQ (reference sequence). V was cut by 3 bases and J by 1 base, with 10 bases left in between. The CDR3 totals 14 residues. Donors in the study were healthy people who gave bone marrow. PCR amplification relied on 60 Vbeta primers (plus 13 Jbeta primers). Using immunoSEQ multiplex PCR, the repertoire was profiled, and TCRdb retains in-frame clones only, with some absent. The sample comprises roughly 130,000 clones, around three quarters of which are singletons, and more than 2.5% rests with the top ten.

The chain is built from TRBV7-9 and TRBJ2-7, with D maybe TRBD1 (5 bases). Sequencing input: PBMCs. This TCR came from a woman aged 55-75 years in good health and CMV-seropositive. CDR3 region: CASSLAGYSYEQYF. The DNA for the CDR3 is TGTGCCAGCAGCTTGGCAGGGTATTCCTACGAGCAGTACTTC.